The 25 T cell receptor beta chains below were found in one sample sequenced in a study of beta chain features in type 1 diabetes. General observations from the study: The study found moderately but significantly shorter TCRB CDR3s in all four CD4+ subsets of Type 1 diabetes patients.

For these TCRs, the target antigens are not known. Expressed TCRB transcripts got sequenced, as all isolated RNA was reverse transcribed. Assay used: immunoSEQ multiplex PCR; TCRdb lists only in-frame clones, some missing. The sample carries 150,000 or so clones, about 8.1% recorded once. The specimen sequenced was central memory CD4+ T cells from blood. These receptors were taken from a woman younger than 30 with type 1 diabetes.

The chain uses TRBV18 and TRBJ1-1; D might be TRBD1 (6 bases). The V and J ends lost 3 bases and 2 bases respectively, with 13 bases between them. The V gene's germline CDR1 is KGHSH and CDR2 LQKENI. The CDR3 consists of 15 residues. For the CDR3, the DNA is TGTGCCAGCTCACCCTCGACAGGACCTAACACTGAAGCTTTCTTT. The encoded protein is CASSPSTGPNTEAFF. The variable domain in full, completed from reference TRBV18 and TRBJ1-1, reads NAGVMQNPRHLVRRRGQEARLRCSPMKGHSHVYWYRQLPEEGLKFMVYLQKENIIDESGMPKERFSAEFPKEGPSILRIQQVVRGDSAAYFCASSPSTGPNTEAFFGQGTRLTVV.

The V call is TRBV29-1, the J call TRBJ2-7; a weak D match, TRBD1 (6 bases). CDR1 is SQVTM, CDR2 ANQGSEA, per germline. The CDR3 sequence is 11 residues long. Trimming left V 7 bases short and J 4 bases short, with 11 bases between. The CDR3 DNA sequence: TGCAGCGCCACAGGGACATACGAGCAGTACTTC. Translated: CSATGTYEQYF.

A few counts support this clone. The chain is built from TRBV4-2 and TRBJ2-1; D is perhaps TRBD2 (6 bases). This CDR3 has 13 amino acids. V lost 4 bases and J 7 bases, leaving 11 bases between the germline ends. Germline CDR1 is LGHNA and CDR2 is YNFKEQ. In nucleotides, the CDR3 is TGTGCCAGCAGCCCTGTTCGGGGGAATGAGCAGTTCTTC. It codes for CASSPVRGNEQFF.

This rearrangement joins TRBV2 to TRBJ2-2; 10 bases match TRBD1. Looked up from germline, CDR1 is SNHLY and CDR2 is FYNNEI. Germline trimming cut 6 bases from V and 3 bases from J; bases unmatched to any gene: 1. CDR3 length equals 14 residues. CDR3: CASSGTGDTGELFF. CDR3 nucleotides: TGTGCCAGCAGCGGGACAGGGGACACCGGGGAGCTGTTTTTT.

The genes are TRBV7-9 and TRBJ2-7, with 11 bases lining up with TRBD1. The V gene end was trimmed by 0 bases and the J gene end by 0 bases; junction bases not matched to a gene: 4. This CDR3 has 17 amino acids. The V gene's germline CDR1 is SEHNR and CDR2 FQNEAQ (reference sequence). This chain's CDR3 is CASSLASGTGGSYEQYF. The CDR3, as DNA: TGTGCCAGCAGCTTAGCATCCGGGACAGGGGGCTCCTACGAGCAGTACTTC.

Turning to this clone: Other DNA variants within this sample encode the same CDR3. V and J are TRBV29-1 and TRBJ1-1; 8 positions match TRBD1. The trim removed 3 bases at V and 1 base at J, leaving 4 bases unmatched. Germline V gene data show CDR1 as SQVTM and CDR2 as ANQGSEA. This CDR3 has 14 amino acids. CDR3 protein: CSVDGQGGNTEAFF. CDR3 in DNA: TGCAGCGTTGATGGACAGGGTGGGAACACTGAAGCTTTCTTT.

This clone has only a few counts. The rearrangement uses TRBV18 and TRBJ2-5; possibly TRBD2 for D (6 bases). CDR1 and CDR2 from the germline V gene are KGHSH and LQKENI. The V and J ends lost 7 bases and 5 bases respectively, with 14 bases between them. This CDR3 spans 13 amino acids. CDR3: CASFRRGEETQYF. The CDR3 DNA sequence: TGTGCCAGCTTTAGGAGGGGCGAGGAGACCCAGTACTTC.

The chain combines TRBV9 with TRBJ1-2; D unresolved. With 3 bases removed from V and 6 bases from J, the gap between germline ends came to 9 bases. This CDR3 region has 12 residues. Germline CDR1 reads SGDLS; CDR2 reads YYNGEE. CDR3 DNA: TGTGCCAGCAGCGGCGGGATTGATGGCTACACCTTC. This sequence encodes CASSGGIDGYTF.

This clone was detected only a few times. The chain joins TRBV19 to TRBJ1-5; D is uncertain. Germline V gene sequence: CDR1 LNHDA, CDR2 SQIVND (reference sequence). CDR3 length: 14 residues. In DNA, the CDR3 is TGTGGATGTGCCATGGTAGCTGGAAATCAGCCCCAGCATTTT. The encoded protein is CGCAMVAGNQPQHF.

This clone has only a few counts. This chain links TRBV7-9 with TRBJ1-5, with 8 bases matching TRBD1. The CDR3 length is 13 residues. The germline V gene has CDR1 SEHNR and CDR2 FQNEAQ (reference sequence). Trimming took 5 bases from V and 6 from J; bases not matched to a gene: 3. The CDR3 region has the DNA TGTGCCAGCAGCCTGACAGGGGCTCAGCCCCAGCATTTT. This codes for CASSLTGAQPQHF.

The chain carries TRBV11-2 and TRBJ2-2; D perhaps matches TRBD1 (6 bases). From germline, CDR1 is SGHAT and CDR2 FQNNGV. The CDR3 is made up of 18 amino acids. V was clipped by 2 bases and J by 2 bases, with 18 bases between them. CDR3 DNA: TGTGCCAGCAGCTTAAGGGCGACAGGAGTATCTAACACCGGGGAGCTGTTTTTT. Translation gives CASSLRATGVSNTGELFF.

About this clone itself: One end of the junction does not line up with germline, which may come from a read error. The CDR3 DNA sequence: TGTGCCAGCAGCGTAACCTCGGCTAGCGGGTACGAGCAGTACTTC. Amino acids: CASSVTSASGYEQYF. The chain has TRBV7-3 and TRBJ2-7; the match to TRBD2 covers 8 bases. CDR3 length equals 15 residues. Germline-derived CDR1 and CDR2 are SGHTA and FQGTGA. Combining the CDR3 with reference TRBV7-3 and TRBJ2-7 gives the whole variable domain GAGVSQTPSNKVTEKGKYVELRCDPISGHTALYWYRQSLGQGPEFLIYFQGTGAADDSGLPNDRFFAVRPEGSVSTLKIQRTERGDSAVYLCASSVTSASGYEQYFGPGTRLTVT.

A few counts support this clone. DNA of the CDR3: TGTGCCAGCAGCTTAGCCAGGCCGGGAAAAGCTTTCTTT. Its protein product is CASSLARPGKAFF. This chain uses TRBV11-2 with TRBJ1-1, with D unresolved. The germline V gene encodes CDR1 SGHAT and CDR2 FQNNGV. CDR3 length: 13 residues. With 1 base removed from V and 9 bases from J, the gap between germline ends came to 12 bases.

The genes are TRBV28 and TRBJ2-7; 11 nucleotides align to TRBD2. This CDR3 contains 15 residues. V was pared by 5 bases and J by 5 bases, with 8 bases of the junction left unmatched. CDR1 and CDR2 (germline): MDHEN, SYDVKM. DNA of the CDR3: TGTGCCAGCAGTCAGATAGCGGGAGGGAAACACGAGCAGTACTTC. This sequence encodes CASSQIAGGKHEQYF. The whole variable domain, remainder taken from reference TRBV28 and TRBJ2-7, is DVKVTQSSRYLVKRTGEKVFLECVQDMDHENMFWYRQDPGLGLRLIYFSYDVKMKEKGDIPEGYSVSREKKERFSLILESASTNQTSMYLCASSQIAGGKHEQYFGPGTRLTVT.

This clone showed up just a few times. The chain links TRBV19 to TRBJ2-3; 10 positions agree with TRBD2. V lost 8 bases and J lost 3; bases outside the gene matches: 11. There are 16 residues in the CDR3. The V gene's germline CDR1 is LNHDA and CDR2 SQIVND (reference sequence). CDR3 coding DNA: TGTGCCAGTTCGGTCCTAGCGGGGGATGTGACAGATACGCAGTATTTT. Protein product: CASSVLAGDVTDTQYF. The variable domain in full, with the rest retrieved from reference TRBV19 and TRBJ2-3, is DGGITQSPKYLFRKEGQNVTLSCEQNLNHDAMYWYRQDPGQGLRLIYYSQIVNDFQKGDIAEGYSVSREKKESFPLTVTSAQKNPTAFYLCASSVLAGDVTDTQYFGPGTRLTVL.

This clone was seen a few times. This CDR3 reads CASSRDRRSGNTIYF. CDR3 nucleotides: TGTGCCAGCTCCCGGGACAGGAGATCTGGAAACACCATATATTTT. This chain uses TRBV18 with TRBJ1-3, with 8 positions matching TRBD1. CDR1 and CDR2 (germline): KGHSH, LQKENI. The CDR3 loop spans 15 amino acids. J gave up 1 base and V 6 bases, and 5 bases lay outside the gene matches.

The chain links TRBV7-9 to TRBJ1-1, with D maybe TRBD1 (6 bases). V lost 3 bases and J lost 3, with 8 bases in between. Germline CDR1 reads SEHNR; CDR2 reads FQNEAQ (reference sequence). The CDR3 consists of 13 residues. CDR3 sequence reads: CASSFKGDTEAFF. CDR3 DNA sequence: TGTGCCAGCAGCTTCAAGGGGGACACTGAAGCTTTCTTT.

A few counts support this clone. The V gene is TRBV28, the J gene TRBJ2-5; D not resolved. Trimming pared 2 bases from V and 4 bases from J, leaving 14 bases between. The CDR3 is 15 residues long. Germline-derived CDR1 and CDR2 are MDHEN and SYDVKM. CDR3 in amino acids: CASSLPSYGRETQYF. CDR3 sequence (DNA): TGTGCCAGCAGTTTACCCTCGTATGGGCGAGAGACCCAGTACTTC.

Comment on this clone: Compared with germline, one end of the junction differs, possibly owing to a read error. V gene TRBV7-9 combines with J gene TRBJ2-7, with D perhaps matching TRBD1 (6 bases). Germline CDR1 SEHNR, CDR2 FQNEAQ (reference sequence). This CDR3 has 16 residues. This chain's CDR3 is CASSQVYAGAAYEQYF. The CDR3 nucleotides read TGCGCCAGCAGCCAAGTATATGCAGGGGCCGCCTACGAGCAGTACTTC.

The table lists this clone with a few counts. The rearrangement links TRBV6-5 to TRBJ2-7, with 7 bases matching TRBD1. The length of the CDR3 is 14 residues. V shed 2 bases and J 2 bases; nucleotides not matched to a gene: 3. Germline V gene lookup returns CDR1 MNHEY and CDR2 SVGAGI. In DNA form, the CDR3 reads TGTGCCAGCAGTTACAGGGACAGTACCTACGAGCAGTACTTC. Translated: CASSYRDSTYEQYF.

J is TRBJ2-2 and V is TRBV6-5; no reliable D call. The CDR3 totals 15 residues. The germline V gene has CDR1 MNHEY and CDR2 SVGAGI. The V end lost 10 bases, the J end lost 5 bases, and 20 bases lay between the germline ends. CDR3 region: CAIGLAPNQTGELFF. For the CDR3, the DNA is TGTGCCATCGGGTTGGCTCCGAACCAGACCGGGGAGCTGTTTTTT.

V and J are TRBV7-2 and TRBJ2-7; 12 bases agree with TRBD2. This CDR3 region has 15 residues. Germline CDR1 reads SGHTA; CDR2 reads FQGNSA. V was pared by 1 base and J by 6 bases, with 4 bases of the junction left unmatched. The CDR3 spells CASSLVPSGRGEQYF. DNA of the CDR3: TGTGCCAGCAGCTTAGTGCCTAGCGGGAGGGGCGAGCAGTACTTC.

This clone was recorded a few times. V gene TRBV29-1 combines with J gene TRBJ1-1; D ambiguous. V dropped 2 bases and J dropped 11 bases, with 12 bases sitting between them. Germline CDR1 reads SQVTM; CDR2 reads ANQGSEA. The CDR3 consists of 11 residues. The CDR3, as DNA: TGCAGCGTTGAACGAGGCATTGAGGCTTTCTTT. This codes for CSVERGIEAFF. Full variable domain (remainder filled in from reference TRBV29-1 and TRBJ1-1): SAVISQKPSRDICQRGTSLTIQCQVDSQVTMMFWYRQQPGQSLTLIATANQGSEATYESGFVIDKFPISRPNLTFSTLTVSNMSPEDSSIYLCSVERGIEAFFGQGTRLTVV.

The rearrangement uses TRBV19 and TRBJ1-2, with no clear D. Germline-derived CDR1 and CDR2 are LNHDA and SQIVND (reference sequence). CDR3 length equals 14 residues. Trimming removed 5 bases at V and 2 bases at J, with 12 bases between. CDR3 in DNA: TGTGCCAGTAGTTTGTACACAGACAACTATGGCTACACCTTC. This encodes CASSLYTDNYGYTF.

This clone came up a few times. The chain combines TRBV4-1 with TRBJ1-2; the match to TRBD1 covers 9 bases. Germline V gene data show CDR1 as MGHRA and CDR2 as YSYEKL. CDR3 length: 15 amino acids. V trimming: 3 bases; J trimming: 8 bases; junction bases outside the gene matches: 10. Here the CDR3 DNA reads TGCGCCAGCAGCCAGCCAGCACAGGGGGCGAGGGGCTACACCTTC. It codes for CASSQPAQGARGYTF.